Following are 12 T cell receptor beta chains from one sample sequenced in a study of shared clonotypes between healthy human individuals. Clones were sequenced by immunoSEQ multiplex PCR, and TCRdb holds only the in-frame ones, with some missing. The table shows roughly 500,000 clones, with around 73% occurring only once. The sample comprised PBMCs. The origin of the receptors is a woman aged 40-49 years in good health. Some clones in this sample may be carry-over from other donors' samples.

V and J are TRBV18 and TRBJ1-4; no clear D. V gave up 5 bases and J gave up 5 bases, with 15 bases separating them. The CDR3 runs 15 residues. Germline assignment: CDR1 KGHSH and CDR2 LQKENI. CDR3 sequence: CASSSNSPENEKLFF. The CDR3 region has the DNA TGTGCCAGCTCATCTAATTCTCCCGAAAATGAAAAACTGTTTTTT.

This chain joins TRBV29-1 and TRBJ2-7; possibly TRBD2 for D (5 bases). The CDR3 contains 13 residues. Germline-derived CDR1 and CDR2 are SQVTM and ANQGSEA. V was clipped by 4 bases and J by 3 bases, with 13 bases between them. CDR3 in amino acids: CSVGSDLHYEQYF. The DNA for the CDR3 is TGCAGCGTTGGTTCGGACTTACACTACGAGCAGTACTTC.

CDR3 coding DNA: TGTGCCAGCAGGCCTAGGTTTTCGCGCAATGAGCAGTTCTTC. Protein product: CASRPRFSRNEQFF. V is TRBV28 and J is TRBJ2-1; D gene unclear. The CDR3 extends over 14 amino acids. CDR1 MDHEN and CDR2 SYDVKM come from the germline V gene. V lost 6 bases and J lost 6, with 15 bases in between. The whole variable domain, filled in from reference TRBV28 and TRBJ2-1, reads DVKVTQSSRYLVKRTGEKVFLECVQDMDHENMFWYRQDPGLGLRLIYFSYDVKMKEKGDIPEGYSVSREKKERFSLILESASTNQTSMYLCASRPRFSRNEQFFGPGTRLTVL.

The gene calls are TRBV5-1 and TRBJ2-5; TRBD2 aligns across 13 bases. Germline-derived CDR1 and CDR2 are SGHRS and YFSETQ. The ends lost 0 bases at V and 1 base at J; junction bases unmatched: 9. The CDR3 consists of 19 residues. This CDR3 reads CASSLALAGGQGSQETQYF. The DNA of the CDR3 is TGCGCCAGCAGCTTGGCACTAGCGGGAGGGCAGGGGTCCCAAGAGACCCAGTACTTC.

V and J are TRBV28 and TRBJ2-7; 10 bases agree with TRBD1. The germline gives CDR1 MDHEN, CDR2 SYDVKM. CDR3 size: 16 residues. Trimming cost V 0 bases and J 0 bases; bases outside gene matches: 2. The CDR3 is CASSLWGTGASYEQYF. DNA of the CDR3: TGTGCCAGCAGTTTATGGGGGACAGGGGCCTCCTACGAGCAGTACTTC.

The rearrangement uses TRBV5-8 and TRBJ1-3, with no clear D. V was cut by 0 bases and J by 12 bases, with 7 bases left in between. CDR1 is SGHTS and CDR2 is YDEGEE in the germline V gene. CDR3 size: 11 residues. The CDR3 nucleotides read TGTGCCAGCAGCTTGGCCACAAGCATATATTTT. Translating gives CASSLATSIYF.

In DNA, the CDR3 is TGTGCCAGCAGCTTGGGGTCTAGCGGAACCTACGAGCAGTACTTC. This gives the protein CASSLGSSGTYEQYF. The rearrangement joins TRBV5-4 to TRBJ2-7; 7 bases are shared with TRBD2. The CDR3 spans 15 residues. The V gene's germline CDR1 is SGHNT and CDR2 YYREEE (reference sequence). With 0 bases clipped from V and 2 bases from J, the junction kept 5 bases outside the gene matches.

CDR3 in DNA: TGTGCCAGCAAGGCCCCAGGGGCGAGCACTGAAGCTTTCTTT. It specifies CASKAPGASTEAFF. This chain uses TRBV28 with TRBJ1-1, with a possible D match to TRBD1 (6 bases). This CDR3 contains 14 residues. Germline CDR1 is MDHEN and CDR2 is SYDVKM. Trimming removed 7 bases at V and 4 bases at J, with 16 bases between. The whole variable domain, remainder taken from reference TRBV28 and TRBJ1-1, is DVKVTQSSRYLVKRTGEKVFLECVQDMDHENMFWYRQDPGLGLRLIYFSYDVKMKEKGDIPEGYSVSREKKERFSLILESASTNQTSMYLCASKAPGASTEAFFGQGTRLTVV.

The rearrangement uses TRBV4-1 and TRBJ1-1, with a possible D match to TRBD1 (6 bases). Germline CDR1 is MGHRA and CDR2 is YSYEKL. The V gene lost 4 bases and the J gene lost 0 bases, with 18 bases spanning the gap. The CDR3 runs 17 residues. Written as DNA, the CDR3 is TGCGCCAGCAGCCCCCTAGTGGGTCAGGGGCTGAACACTGAAGCTTTCTTT. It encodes CASSPLVGQGLNTEAFF.

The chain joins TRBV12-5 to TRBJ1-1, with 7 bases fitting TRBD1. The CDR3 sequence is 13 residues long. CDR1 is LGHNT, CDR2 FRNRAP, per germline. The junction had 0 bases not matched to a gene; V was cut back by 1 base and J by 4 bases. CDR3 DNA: TGTGCTAGTGGTTTGGAGGGGGCCACTGAAGCTTTCTTT. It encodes CASGLEGATEAFF.

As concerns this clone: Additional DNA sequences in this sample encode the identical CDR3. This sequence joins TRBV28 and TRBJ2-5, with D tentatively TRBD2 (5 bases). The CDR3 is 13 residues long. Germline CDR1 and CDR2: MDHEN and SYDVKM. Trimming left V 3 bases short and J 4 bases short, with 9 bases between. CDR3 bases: TGTGCCAGCAGTTTTCCGGGAACAGAGACCCAGTACTTC. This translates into CASSFPGTETQYF.

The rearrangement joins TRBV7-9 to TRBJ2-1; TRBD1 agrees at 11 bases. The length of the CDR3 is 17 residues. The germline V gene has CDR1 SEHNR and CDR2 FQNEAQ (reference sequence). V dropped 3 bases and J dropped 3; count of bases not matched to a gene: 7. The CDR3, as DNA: TGTGCCAGCAGCTTTCGGACAGGGGGCCAGGACTACAATGAGCAGTTCTTC. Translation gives CASSFRTGGQDYNEQFF.